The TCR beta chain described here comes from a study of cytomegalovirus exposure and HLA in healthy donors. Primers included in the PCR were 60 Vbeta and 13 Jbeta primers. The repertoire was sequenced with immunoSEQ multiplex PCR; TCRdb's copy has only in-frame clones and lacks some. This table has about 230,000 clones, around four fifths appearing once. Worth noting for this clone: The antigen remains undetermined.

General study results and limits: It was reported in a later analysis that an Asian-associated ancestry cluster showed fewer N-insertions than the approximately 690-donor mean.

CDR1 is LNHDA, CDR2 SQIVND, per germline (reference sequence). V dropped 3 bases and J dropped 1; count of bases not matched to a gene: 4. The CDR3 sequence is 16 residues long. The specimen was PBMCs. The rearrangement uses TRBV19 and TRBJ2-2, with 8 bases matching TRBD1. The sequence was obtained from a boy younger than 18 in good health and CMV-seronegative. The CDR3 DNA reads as TGTGCCAGTAGTATTCTTGGGACAGGGAACACCGGGGAGCTGTTTTTT. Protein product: CASSILGTGNTGELFF. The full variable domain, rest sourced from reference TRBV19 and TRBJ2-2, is DGGITQSPKYLFRKEGQNVTLSCEQNLNHDAMYWYRQDPGQGLRLIYYSQIVNDFQKGDIAEGYSVSREKKESFPLTVTSAQKNPTAFYLCASSILGTGNTGELFFGEGSRLTVL.